The 19 T cell receptor beta chains listed next were all sequenced from one sample in a study of OX40 agonist ivuxolimab in advanced cancers. The repertoire was sequenced with immunoSEQ multiplex PCR; TCRdb's copy has only in-frame clones and lacks some. The table shows 45,000 to 65,000 clones, with 88% occurring only once. Sequencing used CD4+ or CD8+ T cells sorted from blood, obtained in a trial of the OX40 agonist ivuxolimab. These receptors all come from an adult with an advanced solid tumor such as melanoma, head and neck, liver or kidney cancer.

This clone was recorded only once. V gene TRBV4-2 combines with J gene TRBJ2-3, with unresolved D. The germline gives CDR1 LGHNA, CDR2 YNFKEQ. Trimming cost V 0 bases and J 2 bases, with 9 bases left between them. This CDR3 is built from 15 residues. In DNA, the CDR3 is TGTGCCAGCAGCCAAGATCCTGAGCCCACAGATACGCAGTATTTT. Protein product: CASSQDPEPTDTQYF.

The gene calls are TRBV6-6 and TRBJ1-5; 10 bases match TRBD1. CDR1 is MNHNY, CDR2 SVGAGI, per germline (reference sequence). The CDR3 has 16 amino acids. V lost 7 bases, J lost 3 bases, and 9 bases stayed unmatched. The CDR3 sequence is CASTSSGTGVNQPQHF. CDR3 DNA sequence: TGTGCCAGCACCTCTTCCGGGACAGGGGTCAATCAGCCCCAGCATTTT.

The V gene is TRBV6-1, the J gene TRBJ1-1; D unclear. CDR3 length: 13 amino acids. Germline V CDR1 and CDR2: MNHNS, SASEGT. With 3 bases removed from V and 6 bases from J, the gap between germline ends came to 11 bases. The CDR3 is CASSDYGGAEAFF. The CDR3 DNA reads TGTGCCAGCAGTGACTATGGTGGCGCTGAAGCTTTCTTT.

The chain couples TRBV5-1 to TRBJ2-3; D call uncertain. This CDR3 has 12 amino acids. The germline V gene encodes CDR1 SGHRS and CDR2 YFSETQ. Between the trimmed V and J ends, which lost 4 bases and 0 bases, there was a span of 3 bases. This CDR3 reads CASSPSTDTQYF. The CDR3 nucleotides are TGCGCCAGCAGCCCCAGCACAGATACGCAGTATTTT.

This chain links TRBV18 with TRBJ1-2, with TRBD1 as a possible D gene (5 bases). V was pared by 3 bases and J by 6 bases, with 11 bases between. There are 13 residues in the CDR3. CDR1 KGHSH and CDR2 LQKENI come from the germline V gene. Here the CDR3 reads CASSPLGENGYTF. The CDR3 region has the DNA TGTGCCAGCTCACCGTTGGGGGAAAATGGCTACACCTTC.

The V gene is TRBV6-5, the J gene TRBJ1-1, with D maybe TRBD1 (6 bases). Trimming took off 0 bases at V and 5 bases at J, with 10 bases between the two ends. From germline, CDR1 is MNHEY and CDR2 SVGAGI. This CDR3 is built from 14 residues. Here the CDR3 DNA reads TGTGCCAGCAGTTACTCGGGGGGGCTGACTGAAGCTTTCTTT. This translates into CASSYSGGLTEAFF.

The genes are TRBV10-3 and TRBJ1-3; D is ambiguous. The germline gives CDR1 ENHRY, CDR2 SYGVKD. CDR3 length: 15 residues. Trimming cost V 6 bases and J 0 bases, with 12 bases left between them. The CDR3 is CAIRSVRSSGNTIYF. Here the CDR3 DNA reads TGTGCCATCAGATCCGTACGGAGCTCTGGAAACACCATATATTTT.

The J gene is TRBJ2-7, the V gene TRBV5-4; D possibly corresponds to TRBD1 (6 bases). The ends were cut back, 4 bases at V and 2 bases at J, with 16 bases in the middle. This CDR3 comprises 15 residues. The germline V gene has CDR1 SGHNT and CDR2 YYREEE (reference sequence). The CDR3 DNA sequence: TGTGCCAGCAGCCCTCGTACAGGGATTACCTACGAGCAGTACTTC. Its protein is CASSPRTGITYEQYF.

V and J are TRBV5-6 and TRBJ1-4; D gene ambiguous. V was pared by 8 bases and J by 9 bases, with 17 bases between. This CDR3 is built from 13 residues. Germline CDR1 and CDR2: SGHDT and YYEEEE. In DNA, the CDR3 is TGTGCCAGTTCTGAGTCGAGATTGCAAAAACTGTTTTTT. Amino acids: CASSESRLQKLFF.

The chain links TRBV28 to TRBJ2-7; 8 bases agree with TRBD2. Germline V CDR1 and CDR2: MDHEN, SYDVKM. Trimming at V came to 10 bases and at J to 6 bases, leaving 11 bases not matched to a gene. This CDR3 has 13 amino acids. The CDR3 nucleotides are TGTGCCACCTCCAGCGGGAGCGAGTCCGAGCAGTACTTC. It translates to CATSSGSESEQYF.

The chain carries TRBV27 and TRBJ2-2; D is possibly TRBD2 (6 bases). The CDR3 has 15 amino acids. Trimming removed 5 bases at V and 0 bases at J, with 10 bases between. Germline V CDR1 and CDR2: MNHEY, SMNVEV (reference sequence). The CDR3 reads CASSQRVSNTGELFF. CDR3 sequence (DNA): TGTGCCAGCAGTCAGCGGGTTTCGAACACCGGGGAGCTGTTTTTT.

The J gene is TRBJ2-3, the V gene TRBV7-3, with TRBD2 matching over 9 bases. V lost 5 bases and J lost 4; bases outside the gene matches: 10. Germline V gene lookup returns CDR1 SGHTA and CDR2 FQGTGA. The CDR3 consists of 16 residues. The CDR3 bases are TGTGCCAGCAGCCTAGTAGCGGGAGTAGGTGCAGATACGCAGTATTTT. Its translation is CASSLVAGVGADTQYF. The full variable domain, its missing parts supplied by reference TRBV7-3 and TRBJ2-3, is GAGVSQTPSNKVTEKGKYVELRCDPISGHTALYWYRQSLGQGPEFLIYFQGTGAADDSGLPNDRFFAVRPEGSVSTLKIQRTERGDSAVYLCASSLVAGVGADTQYFGPGTRLTVL.

This clone was counted once. The genes are TRBV28 and TRBJ1-6; TRBD1 matches 7 bases. Looked up from germline, CDR1 is MDHEN and CDR2 is SYDVKM. V trimming: 5 bases; J trimming: 4 bases; junction bases outside the gene matches: 5. CDR3 length: 15 residues. This CDR3 reads CASSPSGQYNSPLHF. In nucleotides, the CDR3 is TGTGCCAGCAGTCCCTCGGGACAGTATAATTCACCCCTCCACTTT.

The J gene is TRBJ2-1, the V gene TRBV5-1; TRBD2 matches at 7 bases. CDR1 and CDR2 from the germline V gene are SGHRS and YFSETQ. The CDR3 runs to 19 residues. The J segment lost 6 bases and the V segment lost 4 bases, leaving 22 bases of the junction unmatched. DNA of the CDR3: TGCGCCAGCAGCGTTAGCTCCAAGCGGGGAGGCGCGGGGTCCAATGAGCAGTTCTTC. Translated, it gives CASSVSSKRGGAGSNEQFF. The entire variable domain, with the rest obtained from reference TRBV5-1 and TRBJ2-1, is as follows: KAGVTQTPRYLIKTRGQQVTLSCSPISGHRSVSWYQQTPGQGLQFLFEYFSETQRNKGNFPGRFSGRQFSNSRSEMNVSTLELGDSALYLCASSVSSKRGGAGSNEQFFGPGTRLTVL.

The table lists this clone with a count of one. The chain carries TRBV28 and TRBJ1-3, with 9 bases matching TRBD1. Germline lookup yields CDR1 MDHEN and CDR2 SYDVKM. The CDR3 totals 19 residues. J was trimmed by 0 bases and V by 6 bases; bases with no gene match: 15. CDR3 sequence (DNA): TGTGCCAGCAGCTCCGGGACAGGGACATCTATTCTCTCTGGAAACACCATATATTTT. It codes for CASSSGTGTSILSGNTIYF.

This clone was seen once. This chain links TRBV18 with TRBJ2-7; D gene ambiguous. Trimming shortened V by 0 bases and J by 2 bases, and 8 bases separated the two germline ends. The germline CDR1 and CDR2 sequences are KGHSH and LQKENI. This CDR3 has 14 amino acids. The CDR3 loop reads CASSPPGPPYEQYF. The CDR3 DNA reads as TGTGCCAGCTCACCACCGGGCCCCCCCTACGAGCAGTACTTC.

The genes are TRBV10-3 and TRBJ2-7, with TRBD2 matching over 8 bases. Per germline, CDR1 ENHRY and CDR2 SYGVKD. With 6 bases clipped from V and 6 bases from J, the junction kept 4 bases outside the gene matches. The CDR3 covers 12 residues. CDR3 sequence reads: CAIRTSVGEQYF. The CDR3 DNA is TGTGCCATCAGGACTAGCGTGGGCGAGCAGTACTTC.

J is TRBJ1-2 and V is TRBV29-1, with TRBD1 identical over 7 bases. CDR1 is SQVTM and CDR2 is ANQGSEA in the germline V gene. V lost 7 bases and J lost 8; bases outside the gene matches: 10. The CDR3 contains 12 residues. The chain's CDR3 is CSGVEGQYGYTF. The CDR3 coding sequence is TGCAGCGGAGTTGAGGGACAGTACGGCTACACCTTC.

The chain combines TRBV6-1 with TRBJ1-1; no reliable D call. CDR3 length: 11 amino acids. Trimming stripped 5 bases from V and 4 bases from J, with 5 bases between. Germline CDR1 is MNHNS and CDR2 is SASEGT. The CDR3 coding sequence is TGTGCCAGCAGTTGGGGCACTGAAGCTTTCTTT. It translates to CASSWGTEAFF.